The 28 T cell receptor beta chains listed next were all sequenced from one sample in a study of metastatic and nonmetastatic thyroid tumors. Nobody among the patients had been given any treatment before thyroid surgery. TCRdb re-called the PCR reads through MiXCR. The sample holds 27,000 or so clones, 15% seen once. The sequenced sample consisted of blood. These receptors were taken from a male donor with papillary thyroid cancer or a benign thyroid nodule (not recorded which). Some clones in this sample may be carry-over from other donors' samples.

This clone appeared many times. V usage is TRBV19 and J usage is TRBJ2-4; D call uncertain. This CDR3 is built from 12 residues. Germline V gene sequence: CDR1 LNHDA, CDR2 SQIVND (reference sequence). Trimming took 3 bases from V and 10 from J, leaving 10 bases between them. The CDR3 reads CASSMGTGIQYF. The CDR3 DNA reads TGTGCCAGTAGTATGGGAACGGGTATTCAGTACTTC.

This clone was picked up a small number of times. The V call is TRBV5-6, the J call TRBJ2-6; either TRBD1 or TRBD2 may fit D (5 bases each). CDR1 and CDR2 from the germline V gene are SGHDT and YYEEEE. CDR3 length equals 15 residues. With 5 bases removed from V and 1 base from J, the gap between germline ends came to 10 bases. This chain's CDR3 is CASSLWGSGANVLTF. The CDR3 coding sequence is TGTGCCAGCAGTCTATGGGGGTCTGGGGCCAACGTCCTGACTTTC.

In this sample, this clone turned up a few times. A much larger clone lies one base from this, so it may be a read error. The V and J genes are TRBV20-1 and TRBJ2-3; D tentatively fits TRBD1 or TRBD2 (5 bases each). CDR3 length equals 14 residues. The germline V gene encodes CDR1 DFQATT and CDR2 SNEGSKA (reference sequence). V was cut by 6 bases and J by 2 bases, with 15 bases left in between. The CDR3 protein is CSAPFSGTTDTQYF. In DNA, the CDR3 is TGCAGTGCCCCGTTTAGTGGGACCACAGATACGCAGTATTTT.

This clone was recorded at least ten times. The genes are TRBV5-4 and TRBJ2-3; 11 bases fit TRBD2. In germline, CDR1 is SGHNT, CDR2 YYREEE (reference sequence). This CDR3 is built from 16 residues. V gave up 3 bases and J gave up 1 base; unmatched junction bases: 4. The CDR3 coding sequence is TGTGCCAGCAGCTCGTATAGCGGGGGGGGCACAGATACGCAGTATTTT. Translating gives CASSSYSGGGTDTQYF.

This clone was picked up a small number of times. This could be a read error, since a much larger clone is one nucleotide away. This sequence joins TRBV6-1 and TRBJ2-2; 8 positions agree with TRBD2. The CDR3 covers 17 residues. J gave up 6 bases and V 1 base, and 10 bases lay outside the gene matches. Looked up from germline, CDR1 is MNHNS and CDR2 is SASEGT. The chain's CDR3 is CASSEGIGGDYAGELFF. The CDR3, as DNA: TGTGCCAGCAGTGAAGGGATCGGGGGGGACTACGCCGGGGAGCTGTTTTTT.

The J gene is TRBJ2-5, the V gene TRBV14; 9 bases agree with TRBD2. With 1 base clipped from V and 5 bases from J, the junction kept 14 bases outside the gene matches. The CDR3 is 18 residues long. Per germline, CDR1 SGHDN and CDR2 FVKESK. CDR3 sequence reads: CASSQVASGVPFGETQYF. The CDR3 DNA follows: TGTGCCAGCAGCCAAGTGGCTAGCGGGGTACCCTTTGGCGAGACCCAGTACTTC.

In this sample, this clone turned up a few times. DNA for the CDR3: TGTGCCAGCAGTTACTCGTGGACAGGCTCCTACCATCAGTACTTC. Protein sequence: CASSYSWTGSYHQYF. The rearrangement joins TRBV6-2 or TRBV6-3 to TRBJ2-7; 7 bases line up with TRBD1. The CDR3 has 15 amino acids. The germline CDR1 and CDR2 sequences are MNHEY and SVGEGT. The junction had 12 bases not matched to a gene; V was cut back by 0 bases and J by 10 bases.

This clone was found many times. The chain is built from TRBV29-1 and TRBJ2-7; no definite D call. Trimming removed 0 bases from V and 8 bases from J, with 14 bases in between. This CDR3 has 13 residues. The germline CDR1 and CDR2 sequences are SQVTM and ANQGSEA. The CDR3 is CSVEDRGKGKQYF. For the CDR3, the DNA is TGCAGCGTTGAAGATCGTGGTAAGGGAAAGCAGTACTTC.

Ten or more counts support this clone. This same CDR3 is encoded by further DNA sequences in the sample. The V call is TRBV2, the J call TRBJ1-5; the D gene is possibly TRBD1 (6 bases). Trimming left V 1 base short and J 2 bases short, with 9 bases between. From germline, CDR1 is SNHLY and CDR2 FYNNEI. This CDR3 contains 15 residues. The CDR3 loop reads CASSEEGGGNQPQHF. CDR3 DNA sequence: TGTGCCAGCAGTGAAGAGGGGGGTGGCAATCAGCCCCAGCATTTT.

The rearrangement joins TRBV6-1 to TRBJ2-5; TRBD2 agrees at 7 bases. Germline trimming cut 7 bases from V and 5 bases from J; bases unmatched to any gene: 16. The CDR3 sequence is 16 residues long. The germline gives CDR1 MNHNS, CDR2 SASEGT. In DNA, the CDR3 is TGTGCCAGCATCACACTGGCGGGAGTAGGTGGGGAGACCCAGTACTTC. It specifies CASITLAGVGGETQYF.

This clone was observed at least ten times. Mismatch with germline at one junction end may stem from a read error. V gene TRBV7-9 combines with J gene TRBJ2-5; 7 nucleotides align to TRBD2. Per germline, CDR1 SEHNR and CDR2 FQNEAQ (reference sequence). The CDR3 extends over 15 amino acids. The CDR3 coding sequence is TGTGCCAGCAGTTTAGCGAGTGACGGGGGGGAGACCCAGTACTTC. Translated: CASSLASDGGETQYF.

The chain recombines TRBV30 with TRBJ1-1; 8 bases align to TRBD1. CDR1 and CDR2 (germline): GTSNPN, SVGIG (reference sequence). This CDR3 region has 14 residues. V dropped 2 bases and J dropped 1; count of bases not matched to a gene: 3. CDR3 nucleotide sequence: TGTGCCTGGAGTTTTACAGGGGGGAACACTGAAGCTTTCTTT. This gives the protein CAWSFTGGNTEAFF.

This clone showed up many times. The chain uses TRBV7-7 and TRBJ2-3, with D uncertain. Germline loops: CDR1 SSHAT, CDR2 FNYEAQ (reference sequence). V was pared by 1 base and J by 1 base, with 9 bases between. The length of the CDR3 is 15 residues. The CDR3 loop is CASSLGVGGTDTQYF. The CDR3 DNA is TGTGCCAGCAGCTTAGGTGTAGGAGGCACAGATACGCAGTATTTT.

This clone has a count of ten or more. V usage is TRBV5-1 and J usage is TRBJ2-5; 10 bases align to TRBD1. Germline CDR1 is SGHRS and CDR2 is YFSETQ. The V segment lost 3 bases and the J segment 1 base; nucleotides outside the gene matches: 12. The CDR3 totals 18 residues. As DNA, the CDR3 is TGCGCCAGCAGCTCCGAGGGGACAGGGGTTTGGGCCCAAGAGACCCAGTACTTC. This encodes CASSSEGTGVWAQETQYF. The complete variable domain, with remaining parts taken from reference TRBV5-1 and TRBJ2-5, reads KAGVTQTPRYLIKTRGQQVTLSCSPISGHRSVSWYQQTPGQGLQFLFEYFSETQRNKGNFPGRFSGRQFSNSRSEMNVSTLELGDSALYLCASSSEGTGVWAQETQYFGPGTRLLVL.

In regard to this clone: Since a much larger clone is just one base distant, this may be a read error. The chain links TRBV4-1 to TRBJ2-1; TRBD2 agrees at 7 bases. CDR1 is MGHRA, CDR2 YSYEKL, per germline. CDR3 size: 16 residues. V trimming: 4 bases; J trimming: 7 bases; junction bases outside the gene matches: 13. Written as DNA, the CDR3 is TGCGCCAGCAGCCCCCGGCTAGCGGTACTGGTGAATGAGCAGTTCTTC. Its protein product is CASSPRLAVLVNEQFF.

Remarks on this clone: At one end, the junction sequence differs from germline, possibly due to a read error. The gene calls are TRBV6-1 and TRBJ1-5; D not certain. Germline CDR1 MNHNS, CDR2 SASEGT. The CDR3 loop spans 11 amino acids. Here the CDR3 DNA reads TGTGCCGGCAGCCCTCCGCAGCCCCAGCATTTT. Its translation is CAGSPPQPQHF.

This clone has a count of ten or more. The chain combines TRBV19 with TRBJ1-1, with unresolved D. CDR1 is LNHDA, CDR2 SQIVND, per germline (reference sequence). The CDR3 loop spans 12 amino acids. Trimming shortened V by 3 bases and J by 7 bases, and 9 bases separated the two germline ends. The CDR3 bases are TGTGCCAGTAGTATCGGGTGGAGTGAAGCTTTCTTT. This encodes CASSIGWSEAFF. Supplemented by reference TRBV19 and TRBJ1-1, the full variable domain reads DGGITQSPKYLFRKEGQNVTLSCEQNLNHDAMYWYRQDPGQGLRLIYYSQIVNDFQKGDIAEGYSVSREKKESFPLTVTSAQKNPTAFYLCASSIGWSEAFFGQGTRLTVV.

At least ten counts were recorded for this clone. The rearrangement uses TRBV29-1 and TRBJ1-1; D unresolved. Trimming stripped 3 bases from V and 0 bases from J, with 8 bases between. The CDR3 covers 13 residues. Germline V gene lookup returns CDR1 SQVTM and CDR2 ANQGSEA. The DNA of the CDR3 is TGCAGCGTTGAGCCCGCAGTGAACACTGAAGCTTTCTTT. This translates into CSVEPAVNTEAFF.

Comment on this clone: A much larger clonotype is one base distant, so this may be a read error. The gene calls are TRBV5-8 and TRBJ1-2; maybe TRBD1 (6 bases). The germline V gene has CDR1 SGHTS and CDR2 YDEGEE. This CDR3 is built from 16 residues. The CDR3 here is CASSPSLLQGPHGYIF. The CDR3 DNA reads TGTGCCAGCAGCCCCAGCTTACTACAGGGTCCCCATGGCTACATCTTC.

By its share, this clone is medium-sized. V and J are TRBV27 and TRBJ2-7, with 13 bases fitting TRBD2. There are 17 residues in the CDR3. The V and J ends lost 5 bases and 4 bases, in that order; junction bases with no gene match: 11. Germline values: CDR1 MNHEY, CDR2 SMNVEV (reference sequence). CDR3 bases: TGTGCCAGCAGTCCTACTAGCGGGGGGGCCGTGTTGTACGAGCAGTACTTC. Its translation: CASSPTSGGAVLYEQYF.

At least ten counts were recorded for this clone. The chain recombines TRBV7-9 with TRBJ2-7; 10 bases match TRBD1. This CDR3 has 15 amino acids. Germline V lookup: CDR1 SEHNR, CDR2 FQNEAQ (reference sequence). Trimming took 0 bases from V and 5 from J; bases not matched to a gene: 4. Here the CDR3 DNA reads TGTGCCAGCAGCTTAGCCGGGACAGGGGTCAACGAGCAGTACTTC. This gives the protein CASSLAGTGVNEQYF.

V is TRBV27 and J is TRBJ2-5; TRBD2 agrees at 7 bases. The CDR3 totals 15 residues. The germline V gene has CDR1 MNHEY and CDR2 SMNVEV (reference sequence). Trimming took 5 bases from V and 4 from J; bases not matched to a gene: 10. DNA of the CDR3: TGTGCCAGCAGTCCTACGACGGGGGGTTCAGAGACCCAGTACTTC. Protein product: CASSPTTGGSETQYF.

This clone was found many times. J is TRBJ1-1 and V is TRBV5-1; D perhaps matches TRBD1 (5 bases). The germline V and J ends were trimmed by 1 base and 4 bases, with 8 bases remaining between them. This CDR3 spans 13 amino acids. The germline V gene encodes CDR1 SGHRS and CDR2 YFSETQ. CDR3 in DNA: TGCGCCAGCAGCTTGTACGGGACCACTGAAGCTTTCTTT. Amino acids: CASSLYGTTEAFF.

This clone occurred many times. The chain uses TRBV7-3 and TRBJ2-5; 9 nucleotides agree with TRBD1. In germline, CDR1 is SGHTA, CDR2 FQGTGA. V was pared by 5 bases and J by 5 bases, with 12 bases of the junction left unmatched. This CDR3 spans 16 amino acids. CDR3 region: CASSPSGTGRMETQYF. For the CDR3, the DNA is TGTGCCAGCAGCCCCTCCGGGACAGGGAGGATGGAGACCCAGTACTTC.

This clone occurred many times. The rearrangement links TRBV6-2 or TRBV6-3 to TRBJ1-4; tentative D call: TRBD1 (6 bases). Germline CDR1 MNHEY, CDR2 SVGEGT. The ends were cut back, 7 bases at V and 2 bases at J, with 11 bases in the middle. The CDR3 is 14 amino acids. As DNA, the CDR3 is TGTGCCAGCACCCACAGGGCCACTAATGAAAAACTGTTTTTT. It yields the protein CASTHRATNEKLFF.

The chain uses TRBV5-1 and TRBJ2-1, with D possibly TRBD2 on 6 matching bases. V was shortened by 2 bases and J by 5 bases, with 14 bases between the two germline ends. CDR1 SGHRS and CDR2 YFSETQ come from the germline V gene. CDR3 size: 15 residues. The CDR3 reads CASSFYGSLNNEQFF. The CDR3 region has the DNA TGCGCCAGCAGCTTCTACGGGAGCCTAAACAATGAGCAGTTCTTC. The full variable domain, completed using reference TRBV5-1 and TRBJ2-1, is KAGVTQTPRYLIKTRGQQVTLSCSPISGHRSVSWYQQTPGQGLQFLFEYFSETQRNKGNFPGRFSGRQFSNSRSEMNVSTLELGDSALYLCASSFYGSLNNEQFFGPGTRLTVL.

Many counts were recorded for this clone. The chain couples TRBV6-1 to TRBJ2-1; D unclear. This CDR3 region has 15 residues. Germline-derived CDR1 and CDR2 are MNHNS and SASEGT. Between the trimmed V and J ends, which lost 1 base and 3 bases, there was a span of 10 bases. The CDR3 nucleotides are TGTGCCAGCAGTGAAGTCTACGGCTTCTACAATGAGCAGTTCTTC. Its translation is CASSEVYGFYNEQFF.

This clone was counted many times. V and J are TRBV15 and TRBJ2-6; TRBD1 matches at 8 bases. The CDR3 consists of 19 residues. Germline V gives CDR1 LNHNV, CDR2 YYDKDF (reference sequence). The V segment lost 8 bases and the J segment 3 bases; nucleotides outside the gene matches: 18. This CDR3 reads CATEPARGRGRDGANVLTF. In DNA form, the CDR3 reads TGTGCCACCGAACCAGCTCGCGGCAGGGGGCGCGATGGGGCCAACGTCCTGACTTTC.